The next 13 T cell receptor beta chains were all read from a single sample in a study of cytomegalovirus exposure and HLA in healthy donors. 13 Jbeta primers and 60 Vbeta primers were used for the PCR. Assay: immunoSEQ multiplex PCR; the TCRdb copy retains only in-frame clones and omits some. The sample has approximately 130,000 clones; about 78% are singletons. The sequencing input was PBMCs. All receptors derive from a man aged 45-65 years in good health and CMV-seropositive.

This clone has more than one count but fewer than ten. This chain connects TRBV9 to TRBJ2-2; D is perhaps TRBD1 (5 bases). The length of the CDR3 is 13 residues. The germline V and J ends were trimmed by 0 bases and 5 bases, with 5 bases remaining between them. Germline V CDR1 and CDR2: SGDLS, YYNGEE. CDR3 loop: CASSVEGTGELFF. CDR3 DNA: TGTGCCAGCAGCGTAGAGGGGACCGGGGAGCTGTTTTTT. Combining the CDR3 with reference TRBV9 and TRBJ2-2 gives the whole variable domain DSGVTQTPKHLITATGQRVTLRCSPRSGDLSVYWYQQSLDQGLQFLIQYYNGEERAKGNILERFSAQQFPDLHSELNLSSLELGDSALYFCASSVEGTGELFFGEGSRLTVL.

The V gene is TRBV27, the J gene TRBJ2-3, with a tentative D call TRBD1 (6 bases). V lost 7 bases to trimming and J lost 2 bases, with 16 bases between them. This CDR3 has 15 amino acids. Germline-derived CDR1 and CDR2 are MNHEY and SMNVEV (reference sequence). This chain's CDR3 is CASTPRGLNTDTQYF. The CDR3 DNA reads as TGTGCCAGCACGCCAAGGGGGTTGAACACAGATACGCAGTATTTT.

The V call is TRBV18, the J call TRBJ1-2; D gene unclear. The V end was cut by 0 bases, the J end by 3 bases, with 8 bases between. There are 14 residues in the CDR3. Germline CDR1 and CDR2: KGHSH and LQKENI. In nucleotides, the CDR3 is TGTGCCAGCTCACCACCAGGCAGGTACTATGGCTACACCTTC. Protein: CASSPPGRYYGYTF.

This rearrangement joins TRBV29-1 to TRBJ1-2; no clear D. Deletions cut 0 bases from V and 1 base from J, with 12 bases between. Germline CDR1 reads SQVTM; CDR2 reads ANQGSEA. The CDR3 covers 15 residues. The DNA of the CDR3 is TGCAGCGTTGAAGATCTTCTGAACAGTAACTATGGCTACACCTTC. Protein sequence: CSVEDLLNSNYGYTF.

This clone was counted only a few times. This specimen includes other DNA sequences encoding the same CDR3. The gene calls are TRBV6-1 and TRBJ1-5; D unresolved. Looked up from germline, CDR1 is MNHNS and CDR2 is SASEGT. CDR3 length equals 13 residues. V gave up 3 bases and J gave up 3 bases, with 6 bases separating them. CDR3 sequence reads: CASSEWPNQPQHF. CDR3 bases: TGTGCCAGCAGTGAGTGGCCCAATCAGCCCCAGCATTTT.

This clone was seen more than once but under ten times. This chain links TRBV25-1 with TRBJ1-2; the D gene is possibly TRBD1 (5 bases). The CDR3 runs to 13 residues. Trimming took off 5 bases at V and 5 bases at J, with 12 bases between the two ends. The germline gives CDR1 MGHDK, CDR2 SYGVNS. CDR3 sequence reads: CASSYGGGYGYTF. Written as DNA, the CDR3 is TGTGCCAGCAGTTATGGGGGGGGATATGGCTACACCTTC.

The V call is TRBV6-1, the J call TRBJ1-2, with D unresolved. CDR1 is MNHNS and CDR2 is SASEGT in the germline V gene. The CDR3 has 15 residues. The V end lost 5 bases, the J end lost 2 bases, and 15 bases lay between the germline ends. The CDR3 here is CASSPDPNANYGYTF. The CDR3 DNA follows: TGTGCCAGCAGTCCTGATCCGAATGCGAACTATGGCTACACCTTC.

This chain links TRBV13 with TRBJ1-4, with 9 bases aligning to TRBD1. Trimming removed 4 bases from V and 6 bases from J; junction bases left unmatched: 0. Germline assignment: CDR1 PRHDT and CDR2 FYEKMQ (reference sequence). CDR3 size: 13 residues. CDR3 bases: TGTGCCAGCAGCTGGGACAGGGATGAAAAACTGTTTTTT. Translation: CASSWDRDEKLFF.

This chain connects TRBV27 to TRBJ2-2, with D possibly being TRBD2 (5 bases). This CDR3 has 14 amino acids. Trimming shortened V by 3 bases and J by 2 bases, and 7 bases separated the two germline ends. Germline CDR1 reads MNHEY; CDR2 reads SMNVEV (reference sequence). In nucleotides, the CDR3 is TGTGCCAGCAGTTTGGGGAGAAACACCGGGGAGCTGTTTTTT. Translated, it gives CASSLGRNTGELFF.

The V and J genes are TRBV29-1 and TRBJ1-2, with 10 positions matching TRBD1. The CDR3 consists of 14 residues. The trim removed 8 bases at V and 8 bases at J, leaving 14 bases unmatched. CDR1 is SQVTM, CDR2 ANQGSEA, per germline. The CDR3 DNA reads TGCAGCACATACCTTTTGACAGGGGGCAGCGGCTACACCTTC. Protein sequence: CSTYLLTGGSGYTF.

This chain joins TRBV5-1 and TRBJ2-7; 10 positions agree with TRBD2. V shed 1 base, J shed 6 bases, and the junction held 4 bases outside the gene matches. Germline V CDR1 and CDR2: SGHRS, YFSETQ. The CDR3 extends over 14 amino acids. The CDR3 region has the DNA TGCGCCAGCAGCTTGATGTCTAGCGGGAGCGAGCAGTACTTC. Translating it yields CASSLMSSGSEQYF.

CDR3 in amino acids: CSVEDLYEQYF. The CDR3 DNA sequence: TGCAGCGTTGAAGACCTCTACGAGCAGTACTTC. The chain combines TRBV29-1 with TRBJ2-7; D is unclear. Trimming removed 0 bases at V and 3 bases at J, with 3 bases between. CDR3 length: 11 amino acids. From germline, CDR1 is SQVTM and CDR2 ANQGSEA.

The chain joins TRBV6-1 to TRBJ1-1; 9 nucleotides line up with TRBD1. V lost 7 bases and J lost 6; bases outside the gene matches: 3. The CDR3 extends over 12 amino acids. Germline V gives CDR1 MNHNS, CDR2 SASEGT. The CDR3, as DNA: TGTGCCAGCATTGGGACAGGGCCTGAAGCTTTCTTT. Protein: CASIGTGPEAFF.